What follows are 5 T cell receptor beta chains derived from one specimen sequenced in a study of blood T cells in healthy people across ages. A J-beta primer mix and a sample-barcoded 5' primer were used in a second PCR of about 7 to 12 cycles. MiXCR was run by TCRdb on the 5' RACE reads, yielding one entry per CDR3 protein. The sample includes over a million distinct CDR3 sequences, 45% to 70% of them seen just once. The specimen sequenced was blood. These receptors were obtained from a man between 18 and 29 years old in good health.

The chain's CDR3 is CASSRGSGPYRSEQFF. CDR3 bases: TGTGCCAGCAGTCGAGGTAGCGGGCCTTACAGGAGTGAGCAGTTCTTC. The chain combines TRBV27 with TRBJ2-1, with 7 positions matching TRBD2. V trimming: 5 bases; J trimming: 9 bases; junction bases outside the gene matches: 16. The CDR3 extends over 16 amino acids. Looked up from germline, CDR1 is MNHEY and CDR2 is SMNVEV (reference sequence).

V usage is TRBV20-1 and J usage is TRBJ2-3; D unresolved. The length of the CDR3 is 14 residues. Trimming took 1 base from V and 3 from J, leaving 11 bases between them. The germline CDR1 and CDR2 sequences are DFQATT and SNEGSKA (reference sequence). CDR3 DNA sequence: TGCAGTGCTAGAGGGCCGATACCTACAGATACGCAGTATTTT. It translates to CSARGPIPTDTQYF.

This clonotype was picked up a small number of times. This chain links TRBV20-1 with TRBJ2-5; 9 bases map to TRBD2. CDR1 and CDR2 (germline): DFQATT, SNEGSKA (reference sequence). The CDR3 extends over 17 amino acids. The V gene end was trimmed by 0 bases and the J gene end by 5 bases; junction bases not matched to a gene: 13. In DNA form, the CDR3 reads TGCAGTGCTAGAGATCTGCTAGCGGGGTCACCCCAGGAGACCCAGTACTTC. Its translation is CSARDLLAGSPQETQYF.

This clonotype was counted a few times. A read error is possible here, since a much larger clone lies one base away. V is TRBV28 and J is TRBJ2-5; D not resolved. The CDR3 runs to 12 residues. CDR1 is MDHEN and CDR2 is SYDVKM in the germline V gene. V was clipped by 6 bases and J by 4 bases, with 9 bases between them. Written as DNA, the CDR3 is TGTGCCAGCAGCCCCATGGGAGAGACCCAGTACTTC. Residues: CASSPMGETQYF.

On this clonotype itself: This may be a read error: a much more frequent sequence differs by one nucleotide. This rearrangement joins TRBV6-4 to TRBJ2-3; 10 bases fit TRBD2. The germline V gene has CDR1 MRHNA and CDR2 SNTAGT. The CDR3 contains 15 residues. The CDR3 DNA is TGTGCCGGCAGTGACAGCGGGGGGGCCACAGATACGCAGTATTTT. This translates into CAGSDSGGATDTQYF.